The clone carrying this T cell receptor (beta chain) was seen once. What it binds is not known. This sample was included in a study of T cells in localized non-small cell lung cancer. General study findings and limits: A median about 62 of the top 100 tumor clones appeared in adjacent lung.

The V gene lost 6 bases and the J gene lost 1 base, with 19 bases spanning the gap. Per germline, CDR1 LNHDA and CDR2 SQIVND (reference sequence). The CDR3 runs 17 residues. Clones were read by immunoSEQ multiplex PCR, and TCRdb kept only the in-frame ones, dropping some. The data show around 26,000 clones, roughly 87% seen once. This clonotype originated in a woman aged 35-75 years with stage I lung adenocarcinoma. The chain is built from TRBV19 and TRBJ1-5; tentatively, D is TRBD1 (5 bases). The sequencing used peripheral blood, collected before any cancer treatment. CDR3 coding DNA: TGTGCCAGTAGGCGGACCAGGGCCGGGGAGAGCAATCAGCCCCAGCATTTT. Its protein is CASRRTRAGESNQPQHF.